The entry below gives a single TCR beta chain sequence along with its context. The data stem from a study of blood T cell repertoires in COVID-19. Turning to the study itself: Samples of COVID-19 (acute and convalescent) were obtained from the United States, Italy and Spain. T cells, B-cell-depleted T cells, or PBMCs supplied cDNA or gDNA.

The repertoire was sequenced with immunoSEQ multiplex PCR; TCRdb's copy has only in-frame clones and lacks some. The repertoire holds fewer than 150,000 clones, with approximately 86% as singletons. The CDR3 runs 13 residues. CDR1 and CDR2 from the germline V gene are LGHDT and YNNKEL (reference sequence). V dropped 1 base and J dropped 9 bases, with 12 bases sitting between them. Specimen: peripheral blood. The receptor comes from a woman in her forties or fifties with active or convalescent COVID-19. This rearrangement joins TRBV3-1 (or the pseudogene TRBV3-2) to TRBJ2-5, with D perhaps matching TRBD2 (6 bases). The CDR3 protein is CASSQAEGTPQYF. The CDR3 DNA is TGTGCCAGCAGCCAAGCGGAGGGTACGCCCCAGTACTTC.